The clone carrying this T cell receptor (beta chain) was found a few times. Its antigen is not known. Germline values: CDR1 MNHEY, CDR2 SVGAGI. The V and J ends lost 6 bases and 7 bases respectively, with 19 bases between them. This CDR3 contains 15 residues. Sample-barcoded 5' priming and a J-beta primer mix drove a second PCR of about 6 to 11 cycles. Tagging of each cDNA molecule was performed by a template-switch adaptor with 12 random nucleotides. TCRdb reprocessed the 5' RACE reads with MiXCR, giving one entry per CDR3 protein. Of 1.5 million to 2 million distinct CDR3 sequences detected, approximately 32% appear once; the ten largest clones hold approximately 10%. The sample originates from a study of blood T cells in healthy people across ages. Study as a whole: There was about one barcoded beta molecule captured by template switching per two T cells. Findings and limits, study-wide: Higher diversity, along with more naive CD4+ cells, distinguished long-lived donors from aged donors.

No fewer than 6.5 million PBMCs went into each sample. The genes are TRBV6-5 and TRBJ2-1; D is possibly TRBD1 (6 bases). The sample consisted of blood. This TCR was recovered from a woman in her 30s in good health. CDR3 residues: CASSPNRDTGNEQFF. For the CDR3, the DNA is TGTGCCAGCAGCCCAAACCGGGACACGGGGAATGAGCAGTTCTTC.